This TCR beta chain comes out of a study of cytomegalovirus exposure and HLA in healthy donors. Of note for this clone: Its antigen is not known.

Study outcomes and limitations: Earlier analysis found most TCR beta V segments productive about 87% or about 30% of the time. There were some public TCRs occurring in many donors, but most TCR sequences were rare. The records held CMV serostatus as the only immune exposure information.

The germline CDR1 and CDR2 sequences are SGHRS and YFSETQ. CDR3 size: 13 residues. V gave up 0 bases and J gave up 1 base, with 4 bases separating them. The PCR had 60 Vbeta and 13 Jbeta primers. The protocol was immunoSEQ multiplex PCR, while the TCRdb copy is restricted to in-frame clones and leaves out a portion. The sample has 200,000 to 250,000 clones; 80% to 90% are singletons. This chain connects TRBV5-1 to TRBJ2-5; D gene uncertain. Specimen: PBMCs. The clonotype comes from a young woman in good health and CMV-seronegative. The CDR3 spells CASSLVVQETQYF. Here the CDR3 DNA reads TGCGCCAGCAGCTTGGTCGTCCAAGAGACCCAGTACTTC.